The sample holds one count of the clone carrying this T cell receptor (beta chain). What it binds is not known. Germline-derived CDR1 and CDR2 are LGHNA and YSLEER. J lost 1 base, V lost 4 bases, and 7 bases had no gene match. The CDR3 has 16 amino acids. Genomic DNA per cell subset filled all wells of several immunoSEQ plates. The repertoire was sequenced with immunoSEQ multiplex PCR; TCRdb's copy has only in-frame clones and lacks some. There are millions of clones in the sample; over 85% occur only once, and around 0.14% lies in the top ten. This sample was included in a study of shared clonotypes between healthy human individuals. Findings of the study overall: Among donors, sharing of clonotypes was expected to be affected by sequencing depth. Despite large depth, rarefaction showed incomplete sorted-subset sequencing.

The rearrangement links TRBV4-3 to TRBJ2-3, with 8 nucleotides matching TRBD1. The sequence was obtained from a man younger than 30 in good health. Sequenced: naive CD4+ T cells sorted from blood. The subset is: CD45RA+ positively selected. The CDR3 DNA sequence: TGCGCCAGCAGCCGAAACCAGGGGGCCCGCACAGATACGCAGTATTTT. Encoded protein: CASSRNQGARTDTQYF.